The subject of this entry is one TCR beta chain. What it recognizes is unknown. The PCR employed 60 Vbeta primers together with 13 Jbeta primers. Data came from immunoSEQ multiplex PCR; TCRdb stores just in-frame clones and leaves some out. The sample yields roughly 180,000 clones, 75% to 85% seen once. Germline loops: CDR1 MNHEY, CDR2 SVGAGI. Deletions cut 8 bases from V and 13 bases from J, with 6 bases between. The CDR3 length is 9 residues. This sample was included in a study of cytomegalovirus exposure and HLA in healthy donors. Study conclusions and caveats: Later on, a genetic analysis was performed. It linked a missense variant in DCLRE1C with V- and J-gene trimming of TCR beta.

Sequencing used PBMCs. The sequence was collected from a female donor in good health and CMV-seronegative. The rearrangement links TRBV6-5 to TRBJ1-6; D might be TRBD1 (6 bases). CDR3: CASGQPLHF. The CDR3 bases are TGTGCCAGCGGACAGCCCCTCCACTTT.